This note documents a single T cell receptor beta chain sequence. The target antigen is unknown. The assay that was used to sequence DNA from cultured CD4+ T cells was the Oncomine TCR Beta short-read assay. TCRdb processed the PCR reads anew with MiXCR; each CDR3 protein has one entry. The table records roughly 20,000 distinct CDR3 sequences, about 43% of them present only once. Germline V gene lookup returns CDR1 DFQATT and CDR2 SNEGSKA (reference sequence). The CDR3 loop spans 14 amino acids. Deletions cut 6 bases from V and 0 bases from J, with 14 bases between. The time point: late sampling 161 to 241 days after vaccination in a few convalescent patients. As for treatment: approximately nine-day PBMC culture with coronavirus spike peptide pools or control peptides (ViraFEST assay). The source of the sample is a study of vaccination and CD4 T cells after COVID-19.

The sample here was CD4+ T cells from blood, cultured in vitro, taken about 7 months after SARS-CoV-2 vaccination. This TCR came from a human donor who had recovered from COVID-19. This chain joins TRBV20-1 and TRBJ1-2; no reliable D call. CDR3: CSANKPSSNYGYTF. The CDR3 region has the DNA TGCAGTGCAAATAAGCCCAGTTCTAACTATGGCTACACCTTC.